Ten or more counts support the clone carrying this T cell receptor (beta chain). This sample was included in a study of early T cells in non-severe SARS-CoV-2 infection. Study background: Chains were unpaired, as sequencing was done on bulk RNA from unsorted whole blood.

TCRdb re-derived calls from the 5' RACE reads in MiXCR, one entry per CDR3 protein. This table holds some 46,000 distinct CDR3 sequences, approximately 6.5% found once. CDR3 length: 18 residues. V lost 3 bases and J lost 2, with 21 bases in between. From germline, CDR1 is KGHSH and CDR2 LQKENI. The rearrangement links TRBV18 to TRBJ2-3; tentative D call: TRBD2 (5 bases). The receptor was isolated from an adult who was a healthcare worker with PCR-confirmed SARS-CoV-2 infection or an uninfected control (not recorded which). This sample comprised whole blood, obtained at baseline. The CDR3 DNA reads TGTGCCAGCTCACCTAAGGACTCCAAACCACTGTCCACAGATACGCAGTATTTT. Translation: CASSPKDSKPLSTDTQYF.